The text below deals with one TCR beta chain. Its antigen is undetermined. The CDR3 is 15 amino acids. The ends were cut back, 6 bases at V and 5 bases at J, with 20 bases in the middle. The TCRbeta library incorporated unique molecular identifiers. TCRdb re-called the PCR reads with MiXCR, one entry per CDR3 protein. This sample has around 800,000 distinct CDR3 sequences; approximately 15% occur once, and the top ten carry 5%. The sample belongs to a study of T-cell reconstitution after alpha-beta-depleted transplantation in children. Whole-study findings and limits: At the one-year point after transplant, T-cell counts and TCRbeta diversity were found to come mostly from T cells that had been newly produced. In some patients, recipient T cells and intrathymic progenitors surviving conditioning explained high day-60 diversity. Several hundred expanded graft clones reportedly were the source of alpha-beta T cells about two months after transplant.

The sample consisted of PBMCs, mostly from graft donor cells, taken 360 days after TCRalphabeta/CD19-depleted stem cell transplant. The receptor's source is a male patient aged 5 to 17 who had a stem cell transplant for acute lymphoblastic leukemia, so the T cells may come from the graft donor. The V call is TRBV12-3 or TRBV12-4, the J call TRBJ2-7; D assignment may be TRBD1 or TRBD2 (6 bases each). Written as DNA, the CDR3 is TGTGCCAGCAGCTCCCGACAGGACTATCCCCACGAGCAGTACTTC. It yields the protein CASSSRQDYPHEQYF.